This T cell receptor (beta chain) was identified during a study of neoadjuvant anti-PD-1 for oral cavity cancer. Study background: Before surgery, most patients got three to four biweekly 3 mg/kg nivolumab doses. Patients without progression received a fourth nivolumab dose around day 43, then surgical resection on days 50-56. Study findings and constraints: TCR analyses covered only a few patients per response group.

Time point meaning: after neoadjuvant nivolumab, at surgical resection. These oral cavity squamous cell carcinomas were HPV-negative and locally advanced. A note on this clone: Its antigen is as yet unknown.

The repertoire was sequenced with immunoSEQ multiplex PCR; TCRdb's copy has only in-frame clones and lacks some. The sample includes about 72,000 clones, around 83% seen only once; the top ten take roughly 3.5%. The sample here was PBMCs, taken after nivolumab (anti-PD-1) treatment. The clonotype originates from a person aged 35 to 85 with oral cavity squamous cell carcinoma.

CDR3 sequence (DNA): TGCGCCAGCAGCTTGGCCGGGACAGCTGTAGGAAACACCATATATTTT. Amino acids: CASSLAGTAVGNTIYF. The chain employs TRBV5-1 and TRBJ1-3; 7 bases agree with TRBD1. CDR3 size: 16 residues. Germline lookup yields CDR1 SGHRS and CDR2 YFSETQ. With V trimmed by 0 bases and J by 4 bases, 7 bases remained unmatched.